These 24 T cell receptor beta chains came from one sample sequenced in a study of T-cell memory formation after mild COVID-19. TCRdb itself ran the 5' RACE reads through MiXCR, one entry per CDR3 protein. The profile shows about 560,000 distinct CDR3 sequences, 17% of them singletons. The specimen sequenced was PBMCs or a T cell subset sorted from them (not recorded which). All receptors come from an adult woman who had mild COVID-19 (a few samples of this study predate the infection). Cell type and time point are not known.

This rearrangement joins TRBV30 to TRBJ2-7; D is perhaps TRBD1 (6 bases). CDR3 length equals 15 residues. Germline CDR1 reads GTSNPN; CDR2 reads SVGIG (reference sequence). Trimming removed 1 base from V and 2 bases from J, with 15 bases in between. CDR3 protein: CAWSELDSQTYEQYF. The CDR3 DNA sequence: TGTGCCTGGAGTGAACTGGACAGCCAAACCTACGAGCAGTACTTC.

This chain connects TRBV4-1 to TRBJ2-7; 10 bases map to TRBD2. From germline, CDR1 is MGHRA and CDR2 YSYEKL. The CDR3 covers 17 residues. The J segment lost 3 bases and the V segment lost 0 bases, leaving 8 bases of the junction unmatched. The CDR3 sequence: CASSQDIEASGSYEQYF. CDR3 nucleotides: TGCGCCAGCAGCCAAGATATCGAAGCTAGCGGGAGCTACGAGCAGTACTTC.

V is TRBV18 and J is TRBJ1-4; D ambiguous. The CDR3 runs to 12 residues. Germline loops: CDR1 KGHSH, CDR2 LQKENI. Trimming took off 3 bases at V and 7 bases at J, with 6 bases between the two ends. CDR3 protein: CASSPRAEKLFF. The CDR3 bases are TGTGCCAGCTCACCTAGAGCTGAAAAACTGTTTTTT.

This clonotype has more than one count but fewer than ten. This rearrangement joins TRBV11-3 to TRBJ1-1; D gene ambiguous. The V and J ends lost 5 bases and 0 bases respectively, with 13 bases between them. The CDR3 has 15 amino acids. CDR1 is SGHNT, CDR2 YENEEA, per germline. Here the CDR3 DNA reads TGTGCCAGCAGCCCCCCCGGGGTCATGAACACTGAAGCTTTCTTT. It translates to CASSPPGVMNTEAFF.

The table lists this clonotype with many counts. The rearrangement links TRBV6-2 or TRBV6-3 to TRBJ2-7, with D unresolved. Trimming took 2 bases from V and 1 from J, leaving 9 bases between them. Germline V gives CDR1 MNHEY, CDR2 SVGEGT. The CDR3 runs to 14 residues. The CDR3 coding sequence is TGTGCCAGCAGTTACGGGGTCCGGTCCTACGAGCAGTACTTC. This sequence encodes CASSYGVRSYEQYF.

This clonotype was detected only a few times. The chain's CDR3 is CASSERGITEAFF. The CDR3 nucleotides read TGTGCCAGCAGTGAGCGGGGGATCACTGAAGCTTTCTTT. The chain has TRBV2 and TRBJ1-1, with D perhaps TRBD1 (5 bases). Germline CDR1 reads SNHLY; CDR2 reads FYNNEI. The CDR3 consists of 13 residues. V was pared by 3 bases and J by 4 bases, with 9 bases between.

This clonotype showed up just a few times. This chain joins TRBV6-6 and TRBJ1-1; D is undetermined. Per the germline V gene, CDR1 is MNHNY and CDR2 is SVGAGI (reference sequence). The germline V and J ends were trimmed by 10 bases and 2 bases, with 14 bases remaining between them. The CDR3 totals 13 residues. In nucleotides, the CDR3 is TGTGCCACGGAGTCAGCGGTAAACACTGAAGCTTTCTTT. Translation: CATESAVNTEAFF.

The chain has TRBV20-1 and TRBJ1-2, with D maybe TRBD1 (5 bases). In germline, CDR1 is DFQATT, CDR2 SNEGSKA (reference sequence). The CDR3 has 15 amino acids. Trimming stripped 1 base from V and 4 bases from J, with 16 bases between. In DNA, the CDR3 is TGCAGTGCTAGAGGCGGAAACCCAGGGAGCTATGGCTACACCTTC. Protein sequence: CSARGGNPGSYGYTF.

This clonotype was observed a few times. The chain employs TRBV12-3 or TRBV12-4 and TRBJ1-2; tentative D call: TRBD1 (5 bases). The CDR3 has 11 residues. V lost 10 bases and J lost 8, with 14 bases in between. This CDR3 is CAIRDPEGYTF. As DNA, the CDR3 is TGTGCCATCAGGGACCCCGAGGGCTACACCTTC.

This clonotype was counted only a few times. The rearrangement joins TRBV20-1 to TRBJ2-1, with 11 bases identical to TRBD2. This CDR3 contains 16 residues. V lost 2 bases, J lost 6 bases, and 9 bases stayed unmatched. Germline CDR1 and CDR2: DFQATT and SNEGSKA (reference sequence). In nucleotides, the CDR3 is TGCAGTGCTAGAAGGGCCGGGACTAGCGGACTCAATGAGCAGTTCTTC. This sequence encodes CSARRAGTSGLNEQFF.

In its sample, this clonotype was seen a few times. V is TRBV20-1 and J is TRBJ2-7; the match to TRBD2 covers 7 bases. CDR3 size: 13 residues. Germline V lookup: CDR1 DFQATT, CDR2 SNEGSKA (reference sequence). After removal of 3 bases from V and 3 bases from J, the junction contained 5 bases not matched to a gene. This CDR3 is CSARRGSLYEQYF. As DNA, the CDR3 is TGCAGTGCTAGGCGCGGGAGCCTCTACGAGCAGTACTTC.

In this sample, this clonotype turned up many times. The chain couples TRBV7-2 to TRBJ2-3, with 10 nucleotides matching TRBD2. CDR3 length: 16 residues. CDR1 SGHTA and CDR2 FQGNSA come from the germline V gene. The J segment lost 0 bases and the V segment lost 2 bases, leaving 2 bases of the junction unmatched. DNA of the CDR3: TGTGCCAGCAGCTTAAGCGGGAGGGCTAGCACAGATACGCAGTATTTT. Amino acid sequence: CASSLSGRASTDTQYF.

The gene calls are TRBV5-1 and TRBJ1-3, with 11 bases lining up with TRBD1. The length of the CDR3 is 15 residues. Trimming cost V 3 bases and J 4 bases; bases outside gene matches: 3. Germline CDR1 reads SGHRS; CDR2 reads YFSETQ. The CDR3 bases are TGCGCCAGCAGCTCGGACAGGGGGCTAGGAAACACCATATATTTT. Translation gives CASSSDRGLGNTIYF.

There are a few counts of this clonotype. This chain links TRBV4-1 with TRBJ2-1, with D perhaps TRBD1 (7 bases). The CDR3 is 16 amino acids. V was clipped by 1 base and J by 6 bases, with 16 bases between them. Germline V lookup: CDR1 MGHRA, CDR2 YSYEKL. The CDR3 bases are TGCGCCAGCAGCCAAGGGTTAGACAGGGAGGTCAATGAGCAGTTCTTC. As protein: CASSQGLDREVNEQFF.

This clonotype was seen a few times. The gene calls are TRBV24-1 and TRBJ1-3, with D maybe TRBD1 (6 bases). Between the trimmed V and J ends, which lost 6 bases and 2 bases, there was a span of 13 bases. Germline-derived CDR1 and CDR2 are KGHDR and SFDVKD. The CDR3 length is 15 residues. The CDR3 loop reads CATSSAGGPGNTIYF. The CDR3 nucleotides are TGTGCCACCAGTAGCGCCGGGGGCCCTGGAAACACCATATATTTT.

The chain employs TRBV7-2 and TRBJ2-1, with 10 bases that match TRBD1. V was clipped by 6 bases and J by 7 bases; unmatched bases: 9. CDR1 and CDR2 from the germline V gene are SGHTA and FQGNSA. CDR3 length: 15 residues. CDR3 bases: TGTGCCAGCAGACGAGGAGGGACAGGGGTAAATGAGCAGTTCTTC. Encoded protein: CASRRGGTGVNEQFF. Together with reference TRBV7-2 and TRBJ2-1, the CDR3 gives the full variable domain: GAGVSQSPSNKVTEKGKDVELRCDPISGHTALYWYRQSLGQGLEFLIYFQGNSAPDKSGLPSDRFSAERTGGSVSTLTIQRTQQEDSAVYLCASRRGGTGVNEQFFGPGTRLTVL.

The chain couples TRBV20-1 to TRBJ1-1; D call uncertain. Germline-derived CDR1 and CDR2 are DFQATT and SNEGSKA (reference sequence). This CDR3 is built from 13 residues. V lost 5 bases and J 1 base, leaving 11 bases between the germline ends. CDR3 sequence (DNA): TGCAGTGCTGGGAGCCATGCGAACACTGAAGCTTTCTTT. The encoded protein is CSAGSHANTEAFF.

DNA of the CDR3: TGTGCCAGCAGACCCCTAGGGGCCCAAGAGACCCAGTACTTC. Translated, it gives CASRPLGAQETQYF. The rearrangement joins TRBV28 to TRBJ2-5; D might be TRBD1 (5 bases). Germline V gene lookup returns CDR1 MDHEN and CDR2 SYDVKM. This CDR3 has 14 amino acids. The V end lost 6 bases, the J end lost 1 base, and 12 bases lay between the germline ends.

This clonotype was observed a handful of times. The CDR3 spells CSVGQGPTGELFF. In DNA, the CDR3 is TGCAGCGTTGGGCAGGGTCCCACCGGGGAGCTGTTTTTT. This chain joins TRBV29-1 and TRBJ2-2; a possible D gene is TRBD1 (5 bases). Between the trimmed V and J ends, which lost 4 bases and 4 bases, there was a span of 10 bases. Germline lookup yields CDR1 SQVTM and CDR2 ANQGSEA. The CDR3 has 13 residues.

This clonotype turned up a few times. Here the CDR3 DNA reads TGTGCCAGCAGCCGTGGGTCCGGGACACCGGGTTTTGATGGCTACACCTTC. Amino acids: CASSRGSGTPGFDGYTF. The genes are TRBV7-8 and TRBJ1-2, with D possibly being TRBD1 (6 bases). The germline V gene has CDR1 SGHVS and CDR2 FQNEAQ. V lost 5 bases and J 6 bases, leaving 25 bases between the germline ends. The CDR3 is made up of 17 amino acids.

This clonotype was picked up a small number of times. V usage is TRBV6-2 or TRBV6-3 and J usage is TRBJ2-1; 8 nucleotides agree with TRBD2. With V trimmed by 2 bases and J by 9 bases, 6 bases remained unmatched. The CDR3 length is 14 residues. CDR1 and CDR2 (germline): MNHEY, SVGEGT. CDR3 amino acids: CASSYRRGAGEQFF. CDR3 DNA: TGTGCCAGCAGTTACAGGCGGGGGGCTGGTGAGCAGTTCTTC.

The CDR3 spells CASSPPLPGNTIYF. CDR3 DNA sequence: TGTGCCAGCTCACCCCCCCTGCCGGGAAACACCATATATTTT. The genes are TRBV18 and TRBJ1-3; D unresolved. CDR1 KGHSH and CDR2 LQKENI come from the germline V gene. Trimming removed 3 bases from V and 4 bases from J, with 10 bases in between. This CDR3 contains 14 residues. Complete variable domain (other parts from reference TRBV18 and TRBJ1-3): NAGVMQNPRHLVRRRGQEARLRCSPMKGHSHVYWYRQLPEEGLKFMVYLQKENIIDESGMPKERFSAEFPKEGPSILRIQQVVRGDSAAYFCASSPPLPGNTIYFGEGSWLTVV.

This clonotype has more than one count but fewer than ten. The chain is built from TRBV11-1 and TRBJ1-1, with D hard to call. The V end was cut by 5 bases, the J end by 6 bases, with 16 bases between. The CDR3 has 14 amino acids. CDR1 and CDR2 (germline): SGHAT, FQDESV (reference sequence). CDR3 residues: CASSKRSPGAEAFF. The DNA of the CDR3 is TGTGCCAGCAGCAAAAGGTCTCCAGGCGCTGAAGCTTTCTTT.

This clonotype was detected a few times. This sequence joins TRBV12-3 or TRBV12-4 and TRBJ2-1, with a possible D match to TRBD1 (5 bases). V lost 5 bases and J lost 0, with 14 bases in between. The CDR3 extends over 16 amino acids. CDR3 protein: CASSPRVQSSYNEQFF. The CDR3 region has the DNA TGTGCCAGCAGTCCCAGGGTCCAGAGCTCCTACAATGAGCAGTTCTTC.